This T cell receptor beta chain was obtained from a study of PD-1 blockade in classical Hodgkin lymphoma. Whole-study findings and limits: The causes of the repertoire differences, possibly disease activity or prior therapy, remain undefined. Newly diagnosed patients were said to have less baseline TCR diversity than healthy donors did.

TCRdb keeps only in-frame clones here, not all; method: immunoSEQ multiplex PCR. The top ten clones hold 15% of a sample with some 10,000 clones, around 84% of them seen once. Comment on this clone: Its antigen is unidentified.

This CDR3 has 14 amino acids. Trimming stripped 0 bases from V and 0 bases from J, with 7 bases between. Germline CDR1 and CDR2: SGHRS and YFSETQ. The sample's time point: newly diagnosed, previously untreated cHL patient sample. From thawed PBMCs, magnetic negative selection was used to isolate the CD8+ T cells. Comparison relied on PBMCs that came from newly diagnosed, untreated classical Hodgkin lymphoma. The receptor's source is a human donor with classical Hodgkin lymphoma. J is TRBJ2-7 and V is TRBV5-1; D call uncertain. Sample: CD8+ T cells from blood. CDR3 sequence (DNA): TGCGCCAGCAGCTTGGACGTGGGCTCCTACGAGCAGTACTTC. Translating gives CASSLDVGSYEQYF.